This T cell receptor beta chain was documented in a study of human T cells and chemical hapten exposure. This clonotype showed up many times. The time point here: patch test 2, 6 weeks after DPC sensitization. Treatment in this sample: therapeutic diphenylcyclopropenone sensitization with weekly scalp DPC. Whole blood, unfractionated, served as the material for total RNA extraction. Original processing methods: Sample-level TCR yields exhibited a median of about 96,000, with a range of about 20,000 to 700,000. TCRdb independently ran MiXCR on the RACE reads; one entry per CDR3 protein. The V and J calls reflect TCRdb's pipeline rather than the authors' work. The table records approximately 120,000 distinct CDR3 sequences, 9.2% of them present only once. The V end lost 10 bases, the J end lost 8 bases, and 14 bases lay between the germline ends. The CDR3 sequence is 11 residues long. Per germline, CDR1 MNHEY and CDR2 SVGAGI.

V usage is TRBV6-5 and J usage is TRBJ1-2; D remains ambiguous. The TCR was taken from a woman in her thirties or forties with alopecia areata. Some clones in this sample may be carry-over from other donors' samples. This material consisted of whole blood, taken in connection with sensitization to the hapten diphenylcyclopropenone (DPC). CDR3 sequence: CATSTLRGYTF. CDR3 sequence (DNA): TGTGCCACCTCGACCCTCAGGGGCTACACCTTC.